The T cell receptor (beta chain) described here comes from a study of blood T cells in healthy people across ages. As for the study in general: Using template switching, researchers captured about one barcoded beta molecule for each two T cells.

Germline V lookup: CDR1 KGHDR, CDR2 SFDVKD. The CDR3 covers 13 residues. With 7 bases clipped from V and 3 bases from J, the junction kept 3 bases outside the gene matches. A J-beta primer mix and a sample-barcoded 5' primer were used in a second PCR of roughly 6 to 12 cycles. TCRdb itself ran the 5' RACE reads through MiXCR, one entry per CDR3 protein. This sample carries about 780,000 distinct CDR3 sequences, about half of them seen once, and the ten largest clones take 15% to 20%. Regarding the study as a whole: Age brought a roughly linear fall in TCR beta diversity measured per million T cells. Naive T cell percentage strongly correlated with TCR beta diversity. Researchers deemed the diversity estimates from one million T cells underestimates.

This clonotype has at least ten counts. Its cognate antigen is unknown. Sequencing was carried out using blood. The gene calls are TRBV24-1 and TRBJ2-7; TRBD1 agrees at 9 bases. The clonotype was recovered from a man older than 75 in good health. As DNA, the CDR3 is TGTGCCACCAGGGCGACAGGGGGCTACGAGCAGTACTTC. This codes for CATRATGGYEQYF.